A selection of T cell receptor beta chains follows, all from one sample in a study of breast tumors, draining lymph nodes, adjacent tissues. MiXCR, applied by TCRdb to the multiplex PCR reads, yields one record per CDR3 protein. Here the sample spans 200,000 to 250,000 distinct CDR3 sequences, 32% being singletons. The sample comprised axillary lymph node tissue. The source is a female donor with breast cancer. Some clones in this sample may be carry-over from other donors' samples. Each CDR3 is given with its conserved first and last residue. A D gene is named only where the DNA matches it firmly. Clone size is not always given. Where it is, it says once, few, many or a class for expanded clones.

TGTGCCAGCAGTTACGACAGGGGCTCAGAGCCCCAGCATTTT,CASSYDRGSEPQHF,TRBD1,TRBJ1-5,many,TRBV6-5
TGTGCCAGCAGTTACTCCTACGGACAGGGAACTCAGCCCCAGCATTTT,CASSYSYGQGTQPQHF,TRBD1,TRBJ1-5,many,TRBV6-5
TGTGCCAGCTCACCGGGACAGATACTAGAGACCCAGTACTTC,CASSPGQILETQYF,TRBD1,TRBJ2-5,many,TRBV18
TGTGCCAGCAGCGTAGATAATAGCAGGGCCCAGTACTTC,CASSVDNSRAQYF,NA,TRBJ2-5,many,TRBV9
TGTGCCAGTAGTATCTCATGGTCGTACGAGCAGTACTTC,CASSISWSYEQYF,NA,TRBJ2-7,many,TRBV19
TGTGCCAGCAGCCCACCCGGGATAGGGAACTACGAGCAGTACTTC,CASSPPGIGNYEQYF,NA,TRBJ2-7,NA,TRBV7-9
TGTGCCAGTAGTAATCCTGGGTCTGGGGCCAACGTCCAGACTTTC,CASSNPGSGANVQTF,NA,TRBJ2-6,NA,TRBV19
TGTGCCAGCAGCTTGACGTCTACTTATTCCTTC,CASSLTSTYSF,NA,TRBJ2-5,few,TRBV5-6
TGTGCCAGCAGTGGGTCTTGGACAGGCTCCTACGAGCAGTACTTC,CASSGSWTGSYEQYF,TRBD1,TRBJ2-7,many,TRBV28
TGCAGTGCTGGTGGGGGGCCTAACACCGGGGAGCTGTTTTTT,CSAGGGPNTGELFF,NA,TRBJ2-2,NA,TRBV20-1
TGTGCCAGCAGATTAACCGGGGAGCTGTTGTTT,CASRLTGELLF,NA,TRBJ2-2,NA,TRBV4-2
TGTGCCAGCAGCTTAAGCGATATTAATTCACCCCTCCACTTT,CASSLSDINSPLHF,NA,TRBJ1-6,many,TRBV11-2